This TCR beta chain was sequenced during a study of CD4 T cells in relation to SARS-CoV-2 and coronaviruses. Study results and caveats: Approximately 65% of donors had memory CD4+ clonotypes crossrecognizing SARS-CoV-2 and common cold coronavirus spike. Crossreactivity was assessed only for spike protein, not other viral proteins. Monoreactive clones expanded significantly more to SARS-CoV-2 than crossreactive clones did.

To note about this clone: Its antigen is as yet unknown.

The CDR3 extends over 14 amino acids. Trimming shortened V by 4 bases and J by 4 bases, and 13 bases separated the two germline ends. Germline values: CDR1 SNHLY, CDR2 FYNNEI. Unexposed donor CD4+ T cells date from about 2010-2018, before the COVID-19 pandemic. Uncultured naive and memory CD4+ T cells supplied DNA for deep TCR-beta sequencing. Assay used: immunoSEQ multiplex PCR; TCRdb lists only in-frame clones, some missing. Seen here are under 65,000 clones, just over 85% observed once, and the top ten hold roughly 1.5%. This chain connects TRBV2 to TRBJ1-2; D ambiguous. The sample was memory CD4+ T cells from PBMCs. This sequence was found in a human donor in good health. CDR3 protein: CASSAQGRSYGYTF. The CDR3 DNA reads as TGTGCCAGCAGTGCCCAAGGGCGAAGCTATGGCTACACCTTC.